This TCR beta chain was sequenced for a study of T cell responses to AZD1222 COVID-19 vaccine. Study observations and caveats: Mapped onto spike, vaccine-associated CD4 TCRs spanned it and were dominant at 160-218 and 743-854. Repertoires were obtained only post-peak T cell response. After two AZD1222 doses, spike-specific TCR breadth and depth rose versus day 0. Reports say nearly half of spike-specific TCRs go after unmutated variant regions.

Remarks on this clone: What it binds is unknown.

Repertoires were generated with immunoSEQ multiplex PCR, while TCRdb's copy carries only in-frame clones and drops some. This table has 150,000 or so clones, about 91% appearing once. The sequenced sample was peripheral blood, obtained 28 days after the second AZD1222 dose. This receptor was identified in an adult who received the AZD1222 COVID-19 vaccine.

For the CDR3, the DNA is TGTGCCAGCAGCTTGAGGTATCCCTACAATGAGCAGTTCTTC. Its translation: CASSLRYPYNEQFF. The V call is TRBV5-6, the J call TRBJ2-1, with D unresolved. V dropped 1 base and J dropped 2 bases, with 7 bases sitting between them. The CDR3 spans 14 residues. In germline, CDR1 is SGHDT, CDR2 YYEEEE.